This entry is about one TCR beta chain. Its antigen is not known. CDR1 and CDR2 from the germline V gene are MDHEN and SYDVKM. This CDR3 has 15 residues. V dropped 6 bases and J dropped 2; count of bases not matched to a gene: 7. The PCR ran on 60 Vbeta and 13 Jbeta primers. Using immunoSEQ multiplex PCR, the repertoire was profiled, and TCRdb retains in-frame clones only, with some absent. The profile shows about 200,000 clones, roughly 72% of them singletons. The data were obtained in a study of cytomegalovirus exposure and HLA in healthy donors. Overall study results and limits: HLA alleles were associated with fewer than 20,000 TCR beta sequences in a later analysis at 0.05 false discovery rate. Other equally common chains were less clonally expanded than HLA-associated TCR beta chains, a later analysis showed. The study reported that TCR beta sequences accurately predicted HLA-A and HLA-B alleles in most subjects.

The sequenced material came from PBMCs. This chain joins TRBV28 and TRBJ2-1; TRBD2 matches at 7 bases. The TCR was taken from a man aged 25 to 40 in good health and CMV-seronegative. The CDR3 nucleotides are TGTGCCAGCAGAGGGAGGGCCTTCCCCTACAATGAGCAGTTCTTC. Amino acids: CASRGRAFPYNEQFF. The variable domain in full, completed from reference TRBV28 and TRBJ2-1, reads DVKVTQSSRYLVKRTGEKVFLECVQDMDHENMFWYRQDPGLGLRLIYFSYDVKMKEKGDIPEGYSVSREKKERFSLILESASTNQTSMYLCASRGRAFPYNEQFFGPGTRLTVL.